This is a list of T cell receptor beta chains from one sample in a study of sequential checkpoint blockade in melanoma. Some clones are missing from TCRdb's copy, which holds only in-frame ones; the method was immunoSEQ multiplex PCR. The sample consists of 13,000 or so clones, around 82% of them appearing once. The source material was CD8+ T cells sorted from blood (inferred from file names), sampled from a patient given nivolumab and ipilimumab in sequence. These receptors all stem from a human donor with melanoma. CDR3s include the opening cysteine and the closing phenylalanine or tryptophan. The D gene is left open where the match is weak. Clone sizes are given selectively: once, few, many, or a class where the clone is expanded.

>-|TRBV4-1|-|TRBJ1-2
CASTRGDGYTF
TGCGCCAGCACTCGGGGGGATGGCTACACCTTC
>-|TRBV5-1|-|TRBJ2-3
CASSFDSSYPTDTQYF
TGCGCCAGCAGCTTTGACAGCTCATACCCCACAGATACGCAGTATTTT
>once|TRBV27|-|TRBJ1-2
CASSLVGPNYGYTF
TGTGCCAGCAGTTTAGTGGGGCCTAACTATGGCTACACCTTC
>once|TRBV4-1|-|TRBJ1-4
CASSPGRELLRELFF
TGCGCCAGCAGCCCAGGCCGGGAGCTACTGAGGGAACTGTTTTTT
>-|TRBV9|TRBD1|TRBJ1-2
CASSGLGTGRGGYTF
TGTGCCAGCAGCGGACTCGGGACAGGGCGGGGAGGCTACACCTTC
>-|TRBV28|-|TRBJ2-7
CASSFHTASYEQYF
TGTGCCAGCAGTTTCCACACCGCCTCCTACGAGCAGTACTTC
>-|TRBV9|TRBD1|TRBJ1-3
CASSHPRDRGRNTIYF
TGTGCCAGCAGCCACCCCCGGGACAGGGGGCGAAACACCATATATTTT
>-|TRBV7-9|-|TRBJ2-1
CASSLVARTYNEQFF
TGTGCCAGCAGCTTAGTGGCCAGGACCTACAATGAGCAGTTCTTC
>-|TRBV7-6|TRBD2|TRBJ2-5
CASSPPAGAGETQYF
TGTGCCAGCAGCCCCCCAGCGGGGGCGGGCGAGACCCAGTACTTC
>-|TRBV6-5|-|TRBJ2-7
CAGSFSDSYEQYF
TGTGCCGGCAGCTTCTCGGACAGCTACGAGCAGTACTTC
>few|TRBV7-9|-|TRBJ2-6
CASSLTRSSGANVLTF
TGTGCCAGCAGCTTAACGCGTTCCTCTGGGGCCAACGTCCTGACTTTC
>-|TRBV29-1|TRBD1|TRBJ1-1
CSVGPGGYTEAFF
TGCAGCGTTGGGCCAGGGGGCTACACTGAAGCTTTCTTT
>few|TRBV4-1|TRBD1|TRBJ2-7
CASSPSRDRDSYEQYF
TGCGCCAGCAGCCCCAGCAGGGACAGGGACTCCTACGAGCAGTACTTC
>-|TRBV27|-|TRBJ1-2
CASSLSYRYGYTF
TGTGCCAGCAGTTTATCCTACCGGTATGGCTACACCTTC
>-|TRBV2|TRBD2|TRBJ2-1
CASSPLAGGLYNEQFF
TGTGCCAGCAGTCCACTAGCGGGGGGGTTGTACAATGAGCAGTTCTTC
>-|TRBV28|-|TRBJ2-3
CASSNVQMAGTDTQYF
TGTGCCAGCAGTAACGTCCAAATGGCGGGGACAGATACGCAGTATTTT
>-|TRBV9|TRBD1|TRBJ2-7
CASSVGGRGLDEQYF
TGTGCCAGCAGCGTAGGAGGTAGGGGGCTCGACGAGCAGTACTTC
>-|TRBV4-1|-|TRBJ2-2
CASSQGGGELFF
TGCGCCAGCAGCCAGGGGGGCGGGGAGCTGTTTTTT
>-|TRBV19|-|TRBJ1-5
CASSAGAGQPQHF
TGTGCCAGTAGTGCTGGGGCTGGTCAGCCCCAGCATTTT
>-|TRBV19|-|TRBJ2-5
CASSRRGRPQETQYF
TGTGCCAGTAGCCGACGTGGCAGGCCTCAAGAGACCCAGTACTTC
>-|TRBV4-2|-|TRBJ1-5
CASSQEGRASGNQPQHF
TGTGCCAGCAGCCAAGAGGGGCGTGCGTCGGGCAATCAGCCCCAGCATTTT
>-|TRBV5-1|-|TRBJ2-1
CASSLRESENEQFF
TGCGCCAGCAGCCTCCGGGAATCGGAGAATGAGCAGTTCTTC
>-|TRBV9|-|TRBJ1-6
CASSVGGFYNSPLHF
TGTGCCAGCAGCGTAGGCGGATTTTATAATTCACCCCTCCACTTT
>-|TRBV9|TRBD2|TRBJ2-1
CASSVSAGVYEQFF
TGTGCCAGCAGCGTATCTGCGGGAGTGTATGAGCAGTTCTTC
>-|TRBV27|TRBD1|TRBJ1-5
CASRQGNNQPQHF
TGTGCCAGCCGACAGGGAAACAATCAGCCCCAGCATTTT
>-|TRBV7-3|-|TRBJ2-7
CASSLGRYPYEQYF
TGTGCCAGCAGCTTAGGGCGCTACCCCTACGAGCAGTACTTC
>-|TRBV5-1|TRBD1|TRBJ2-7
CASSLFGTGYEQYF
TGCGCCAGCAGCTTGTTTGGGACAGGCTACGAGCAGTACTTC
>-|TRBV13|-|TRBJ1-5
CASSLPGQPQHF
TGTGCCAGCAGCTTACCGGGTCAGCCCCAGCATTTT
>large|TRBV27|-|TRBJ2-7
CASRGPTWGAYF
TGTGCCAGCAGAGGTCCGACTTGGGGCGCGTACTTC
>few|TRBV9|TRBD2|TRBJ2-1
CASSVALAGVEQFF
TGTGCCAGCAGCGTAGCACTAGCGGGGGTTGAGCAGTTCTTC
>-|TRBV5-6|-|TRBJ1-2
CASSLGTRYLYGYTF
TGTGCCAGCAGCCTCGGGACACGTTACCTCTATGGCTACACCTTC
>few|TRBV27|TRBD2|TRBJ2-7
CASSLWLAGRYEQYF
TGTGCCAGCAGTTTATGGCTAGCGGGGCGCTACGAGCAGTACTTC
>once|TRBV9|TRBD2|TRBJ2-5
CASSAGLAGWGQYF
TGTGCCAGCAGCGCGGGACTAGCGGGGTGGGGGCAGTACTTC
>-|TRBV28|-|TRBJ2-1
CASRVGYNEQFF
TGTGCCAGCAGGGTCGGGTACAATGAGCAGTTCTTC
>-|TRBV4-1|-|TRBJ2-5
CASSQEGFSDQETQYF
TGCGCCAGCAGCCAAGAGGGGTTTAGCGACCAAGAGACCCAGTACTTC
>-|TRBV7-9|TRBD1|TRBJ2-7
CATSQGGYEQYF
TGTGCCACATCACAGGGGGGCTACGAGCAGTACTTC
>once|TRBV15|-|TRBJ1-5
CATKRADSNQPQHF
TGTGCCACCAAGAGGGCGGATAGCAATCAGCCCCAGCATTTT
>few|TRBV9|TRBD2|TRBJ2-1
CASSVAWLAGFEQFF
TGTGCCAGCAGCGTAGCGTGGCTAGCGGGGTTTGAGCAGTTCTTC
>-|TRBV4-2|-|TRBJ2-1
CASSHTSNEQFF
TGTGCCAGCAGCCACACTAGTAACGAGCAGTTCTTC
>-|TRBV27|TRBD1|TRBJ1-1
CASSPRTGRSTEAFF
TGTGCCAGCAGTCCCCGGACAGGGAGAAGCACTGAAGCTTTCTTT
>-|TRBV4-2|-|TRBJ2-7
CASSQDRWGGGEQYF
TGTGCCAGCAGCCAAGATAGGTGGGGCGGAGGGGAGCAGTACTTC
>-|TRBV9|TRBD1|TRBJ1-2
CASSDRTTGGPSYGYTF
TGTGCCAGCAGCGACCGAACCACAGGGGGCCCGAGCTATGGCTACACCTTC
>-|TRBV27|-|TRBJ1-2
CASKMVYRDGYTF
TGTGCCAGCAAAATGGTCTACAGGGATGGCTACACCTTC
>-|TRBV5-1|TRBD1|TRBJ2-7
CASSPTGFYEQYF
TGCGCCAGCAGCCCGACAGGGTTCTACGAGCAGTACTTC
>-|TRBV29-1|-|TRBJ1-2
CSVETPYRENYGYTF
TGCAGCGTTGAAACCCCCTACCGGGAGAACTATGGCTACACCTTC
>-|TRBV7-9|TRBD1|TRBJ1-2
CASSSNRGGYTF
TGTGCCAGCAGCTCTAACAGGGGAGGCTACACCTTC
>-|TRBV5-6|TRBD2|TRBJ2-7
CASSLAGITYEQYF
TGTGCCAGCAGCCTAGCGGGGATAACCTACGAGCAGTACTTC
>-|TRBV19|TRBD2|TRBJ2-2
CASTILAGGTGELFF
TGTGCCAGTACTATCCTAGCGGGGGGAACCGGGGAGCTGTTTTTT
>-|TRBV15|TRBD1|TRBJ1-4
CATSVQGSTNEKLFF
TGTGCCACCAGCGTACAGGGGAGTACTAATGAAAAACTGTTTTTT